Each of the 8 T cell receptor beta chains below was sequenced from the same sample in a study of blood T cell repertoires in COVID-19. Sequenced by immunoSEQ multiplex PCR; TCRdb stores in-frame clones only, minus some. The repertoire holds about 360,000 clones, with approximately 85% as singletons. Sequenced: PBMCs or T cells enriched from blood (not recorded which). These receptors came from a woman in her thirties or forties with acute COVID-19.

The rearrangement joins TRBV5-1 to TRBJ2-7, with D possibly being TRBD1 (6 bases). Trimming shortened V by 3 bases and J by 2 bases, and 9 bases separated the two germline ends. This CDR3 has 13 residues. Germline CDR1 is SGHRS and CDR2 is YFSETQ. The CDR3 nucleotides read TGCGCCAGCAGCTACGACAGGACCTACGAGCAGTACTTC. This sequence encodes CASSYDRTYEQYF.

The V gene is TRBV6-5, the J gene TRBJ1-1; 7 positions agree with TRBD1. V gave up 4 bases and J gave up 3 bases; unmatched junction bases: 8. Germline CDR1 MNHEY, CDR2 SVGAGI. The CDR3 is made up of 15 amino acids. The CDR3, as DNA: TGTGCCAGCAGTTCCGACAGGGACGATGACACTGAAGCTTTCTTT. Translation gives CASSSDRDDDTEAFF.

This clone appeared a single time. This sequence joins TRBV4-1 and TRBJ2-3, with 7 bases fitting TRBD2. The junction had 12 bases not matched to a gene; V was cut back by 0 bases and J by 3 bases. The CDR3 spans 18 residues. Germline loops: CDR1 MGHRA, CDR2 YSYEKL. The CDR3 protein is CASSQDGRSGVYTDTQYF. The CDR3 DNA reads as TGCGCCAGCAGCCAAGATGGCCGAAGCGGGGTGTATACAGATACGCAGTATTTT.

CDR3 protein: CATSDPTEGGDLFEKLFF. The CDR3, as DNA: TGTGCCACCAGTGATCCAACCGAAGGGGGCGATTTGTTTGAAAAACTGTTTTTT. V and J are TRBV24-1 and TRBJ1-4, with 7 positions matching TRBD1. Looked up from germline, CDR1 is KGHDR and CDR2 is SFDVKD. Germline trimming cut 3 bases from V and 7 bases from J; bases unmatched to any gene: 16. The CDR3 is 18 residues long.

Remarks on this clone: The sample has other DNA sequences that encode this CDR3 too. This sequence joins TRBV29-1 and TRBJ1-1; tentatively, D is TRBD1 (6 bases). Trimming cost V 6 bases and J 6 bases, with 11 bases left between them. The CDR3 length is 11 residues. Germline loops: CDR1 SQVTM, CDR2 ANQGSEA. CDR3 sequence (DNA): TGCAGCGTCGGGAGGGGGGCTGAAGCTTTCTTT. Translation: CSVGRGAEAFF.

V usage is TRBV10-2 and J usage is TRBJ2-3; TRBD1 matches at 9 bases. Germline CDR1 and CDR2: WSHSY and SAAADI. This CDR3 contains 16 residues. V shed 3 bases, J shed 5 bases, and the junction held 9 bases outside the gene matches. CDR3 loop: CASSEEGQGGRDTQYF. DNA for the CDR3: TGCGCCAGCAGTGAAGAGGGACAGGGCGGTCGAGATACGCAGTATTTT.

This clone was seen only once. The chain couples TRBV7-9 to TRBJ2-2; tentatively, D is TRBD2 (7 bases). Germline-derived CDR1 and CDR2 are SEHNR and FQNEAQ (reference sequence). With 8 bases removed from V and 4 bases from J, the gap between germline ends came to 17 bases. The CDR3 has 15 residues. This chain's CDR3 is CASRGGAAATGELFF. The CDR3 DNA reads as TGTGCCAGCCGAGGGGGGGCCGCCGCCACCGGGGAGCTGTTTTTT. Complete variable domain (other parts from reference TRBV7-9 and TRBJ2-2): DTGVSQNPRHKITKRGQNVTFRCDPISEHNRLYWYRQTLGQGPEFLTYFQNEAQLEKSRLLSDRFSAERPKGSFSTLEIQRTEQGDSAMYLCASRGGAAATGELFFGEGSRLTVL.

This chain connects TRBV20-1 to TRBJ1-2, with D tentatively TRBD1 (5 bases). The ends were cut back, 3 bases at V and 4 bases at J, with 15 bases in the middle. Germline lookup yields CDR1 DFQATT and CDR2 SNEGSKA (reference sequence). This CDR3 is built from 14 residues. CDR3 loop: CSASRGLGGYGYTF. The CDR3 bases are TGCAGTGCTAGTAGGGGACTTGGGGGCTATGGCTACACCTTC.